This T cell receptor beta chain was observed in a study of blood T cell repertoires in COVID-19. Across the whole study: T cells, B-cell-depleted T cells, or PBMCs supplied cDNA or gDNA.

This clone was detected only once. Participants were aged roughly 18 to 90 years, lived in 20 to 25 US areas, and enrolled virtually. Clinical histories supplied by participants themselves formed the basis of cohort assignment. From germline, CDR1 is DFQATT and CDR2 SNEGSKA (reference sequence). The CDR3 has 15 amino acids. V trimming: 3 bases; J trimming: 6 bases; junction bases outside the gene matches: 5. In the original analysis: Estimates of nucleated cell counts were drawn from the amplification of reference gene primers. Sequenced by immunoSEQ multiplex PCR; TCRdb stores in-frame clones only, minus some. V and J calls and clone size come straight from that table; D and trimming were deduced from the DNA. The sample consists of 310,000 or so clones, 90% of them appearing once.

The source is a young woman with acute COVID-19. The sample taken for sequencing was PBMCs or T cells enriched from blood (not recorded which). The chain is built from TRBV20-1 and TRBJ1-6; 10 nucleotides match TRBD1. In DNA, the CDR3 is TGCAGTGCTAGTAGGTGGGACAGGGGTAATTCACCCCTCCACTTT. Encoded protein: CSASRWDRGNSPLHF.